The 18 T cell receptor beta chains reported below all come from one sample, sequenced in a study of CD8 T cells in Susac syndrome. With random hexamers, reverse transcription was performed on roughly 0.45 to 1 ug of RNA. Via MiXCR, TCRdb re-called the immunoSEQ multiplex PCR reads, giving one row per CDR3 protein. The data contain under 200,000 distinct CDR3 sequences, 94% of them singletons. The sample comprised CD4+ T cells from PBMCs. These receptors came from a human donor with Susac syndrome.

The gene calls are TRBV5-6 and TRBJ1-2, with a tentative D call TRBD1 (5 bases). V dropped 1 base and J dropped 2 bases, with 9 bases sitting between them. Germline CDR1 is SGHDT and CDR2 is YYEEEE. This CDR3 region has 14 residues. The CDR3 is CASSLPAGNYGYTF. DNA of the CDR3: TGTGCCAGCAGCTTGCCTGCAGGGAACTATGGCTACACCTTC.

This rearrangement joins TRBV15 to TRBJ2-1, with D unresolved. Germline CDR1 LNHNV, CDR2 YYDKDF (reference sequence). Trimming left V 0 bases short and J 9 bases short, with 9 bases between. The CDR3 runs 13 residues. CDR3 amino acids: CATSRDRLGEQFF. In DNA form, the CDR3 reads TGTGCCACCAGCAGAGATCGACTCGGTGAGCAGTTCTTC. Full variable domain (remainder filled in from reference TRBV15 and TRBJ2-1): DAMVIQNPRYQVTQFGKPVTLSCSQTLNHNVMYWYQQKSSQAPKLLFHYYDKDFNNEADTPDNFQSRRPNTSFCFLDIRSPGLGDTAMYLCATSRDRLGEQFFGPGTRLTVL.

J is TRBJ2-5 and V is TRBV5-1; D uncertain. CDR1 is SGHRS, CDR2 YFSETQ, per germline. The V gene lost 5 bases and the J gene lost 5 bases, with 10 bases spanning the gap. The CDR3 spans 12 residues. The CDR3 bases are TGCGCCAGCAGTAACAGTCTGGAGACCCAGTACTTC. Its translation is CASSNSLETQYF.

The chain couples TRBV29-1 to TRBJ2-7, with D maybe TRBD1 (5 bases). Per the germline V gene, CDR1 is SQVTM and CDR2 is ANQGSEA. CDR3 length: 12 residues. The V and J ends lost 5 bases and 5 bases respectively, with 13 bases between them. The CDR3 DNA is TGCAGCGTTAGGGCCTCAGGGAACGAGCAGTACTTC. This gives the protein CSVRASGNEQYF.

This sequence joins TRBV2 and TRBJ2-3; D is possibly TRBD1 (6 bases). With 4 bases removed from V and 2 bases from J, the gap between germline ends came to 13 bases. Germline V gene lookup returns CDR1 SNHLY and CDR2 FYNNEI. This CDR3 has 15 amino acids. The CDR3 sequence is CASSVGQKDTDTQYF. CDR3 in DNA: TGTGCCAGCAGTGTGGGACAAAAAGACACAGATACGCAGTATTTT.

The chain is built from TRBV12-5 and TRBJ2-1; TRBD1 matches at 10 bases. There are 13 residues in the CDR3. CDR1 is LGHNT and CDR2 is FRNRAP in the germline V gene. After removal of 5 bases from V and 14 bases from J, the junction contained 9 bases not matched to a gene. This CDR3 reads CASGILTGTGEFF. The DNA of the CDR3 is TGTGCTAGTGGTATCCTTACCGGGACAGGGGAGTTCTTC.

The CDR3 spells CASSLGSWGGRGQPQHF. CDR3 sequence (DNA): TGTGCCAGCAGCTTAGGTTCTTGGGGGGGACGAGGCCAGCCCCAGCATTTT. The chain is built from TRBV7-9 and TRBJ1-5, with D perhaps matching TRBD1 (5 bases). Germline CDR1 SEHNR, CDR2 FQNEAQ (reference sequence). Trimming shortened V by 1 base and J by 7 bases, and 20 bases separated the two germline ends. This CDR3 has 17 residues.

The chain links TRBV7-9 to TRBJ1-3; D remains unclear. The CDR3 loop spans 14 amino acids. Trimming shortened V by 8 bases and J by 4 bases, and 15 bases separated the two germline ends. Germline V gene lookup returns CDR1 SEHNR and CDR2 FQNEAQ (reference sequence). As DNA, the CDR3 is TGTGCCAGCCCGGTCGGTAGCTCGGGAAACACCATATATTTT. It specifies CASPVGSSGNTIYF.

The chain uses TRBV11-3 and TRBJ1-6; no clear D gene. The germline V and J ends were trimmed by 5 bases and 8 bases, with 7 bases remaining between them. Germline values: CDR1 SGHNT, CDR2 YENEEA. This CDR3 has 12 amino acids. Here the CDR3 reads CASSGNDSPLHF. CDR3 nucleotide sequence: TGTGCCAGCAGCGGTAATGATTCACCCCTCCACTTT.

This clonotype appeared a single time. The chain couples TRBV29-1 to TRBJ2-7, with D tentatively TRBD1 or TRBD2 (5 bases each). In germline, CDR1 is SQVTM, CDR2 ANQGSEA. The CDR3 covers 12 residues. V was pared by 3 bases and J by 3 bases, with 9 bases between. The CDR3 nucleotides read TGCAGCGTTGACGGGGCGGGCTACGAGCAGTACTTC. It codes for CSVDGAGYEQYF.

This chain joins TRBV21-1 and TRBJ2-3; the D segment call TRBD1 is taken from the table without a DNA check. TRBV21-1 is an annotated pseudogene. This CDR3 has 16 amino acids. The chain's CDR3 is CASRYWTGGSQDTQYF. CDR3 DNA sequence: TGTGCCAGCAGGTATTGGACAGGGGGATCCCAGGATACGCAGTATTTT.

This clonotype has more than one count but fewer than ten. The gene calls are TRBV5-1 and TRBJ2-7; D possibly corresponds to TRBD2 (5 bases). CDR3 length equals 14 residues. Germline V CDR1 and CDR2: SGHRS, YFSETQ. Trimming pared 5 bases from V and 2 bases from J, leaving 14 bases between. The CDR3, as DNA: TGCGCCAGCAGTCCCGAGGGAAGAACCTACGAGCAGTACTTC. As protein: CASSPEGRTYEQYF.

The chain uses TRBV25-1 and TRBJ2-2; perhaps TRBD1 as D (6 bases). V was cut by 3 bases and J by 6 bases, with 14 bases left in between. The CDR3 runs 15 residues. Germline CDR1 MGHDK, CDR2 SYGVNS. The CDR3 is CASSDKTGQAGELFF. The CDR3 coding sequence is TGTGCCAGCAGTGACAAGACAGGCCAGGCCGGGGAGCTGTTTTTT.

The chain is built from TRBV2 and TRBJ1-2; the match to TRBD1 covers 9 bases. CDR3 size: 14 residues. Germline trimming cut 1 base from V and 8 bases from J; bases unmatched to any gene: 5. From germline, CDR1 is SNHLY and CDR2 FYNNEI. CDR3 DNA: TGTGCCAGCAGTGAAGAAGGACAGGGGTCAGGCTACACCTTC. Its protein is CASSEEGQGSGYTF.

This rearrangement joins TRBV19 to TRBJ2-6, with D hard to call. The V end lost 4 bases, the J end lost 2 bases, and 9 bases lay between the germline ends. Germline loops: CDR1 LNHDA, CDR2 SQIVND (reference sequence). The CDR3 contains 15 residues. In nucleotides, the CDR3 is TGTGCCAGTAGTACGGATCATACTGGGGCCAACGTCCTGACTTTC. Its protein product is CASSTDHTGANVLTF.

The gene calls are TRBV15 and TRBJ2-3; 12 positions agree with TRBD1. The CDR3 sequence is 16 residues long. The trim removed 3 bases at V and 4 bases at J, leaving 5 bases unmatched. Germline V gene lookup returns CDR1 LNHNV and CDR2 YYDKDF (reference sequence). CDR3 nucleotide sequence: TGTGCCACCAGCAGTCGGGACAGGGGGCGGCCAGATACGCAGTATTTT. Translated, it gives CATSSRDRGRPDTQYF.

In DNA form, the CDR3 reads TGTGCCAGCAGCCAAGGCAGAAACGAAAAACTGTTTTTT. It yields the protein CASSQGRNEKLFF. This rearrangement joins TRBV14 to TRBJ1-4, with D uncertain. The CDR3 is made up of 13 amino acids. Germline CDR1 reads SGHDN; CDR2 reads FVKESK. V was trimmed by 1 base and J by 8 bases, leaving 8 bases between them.

This clonotype was found once. This chain connects TRBV24-1 to TRBJ1-2; TRBD1 might be the D (6 bases). Germline V CDR1 and CDR2: KGHDR, SFDVKD. The CDR3 length is 18 residues. V shed 1 base and J shed 4 bases, with 21 bases lying between them. The CDR3 DNA reads TGTGCCACCAGTGATTTCCGAGCAGGGGACGTCTTCCTCTATGGCTACACCTTC. Its protein product is CATSDFRAGDVFLYGYTF.